Reported below is one T cell receptor beta chain. What it binds is unknown. CDR1 is WNHNN, CDR2 SYGVQD, per germline (reference sequence). This CDR3 is built from 14 residues. V gave up 4 bases and J gave up 3 bases, with 12 bases separating them. The data were obtained in a study of T cell responses to AZD1222 COVID-19 vaccine. Study at large: Whether given at about 4 or about 12 weeks, second doses were pooled. Study-level findings and limits: There were mostly white British donors and more females than males, and clonal diversity was possibly underestimated. Spike was spanned by vaccine-associated CD4 TCRs, with dominance at 160-218 and 743-854.

Some clones are missing from TCRdb's copy, which holds only in-frame ones; the method was immunoSEQ multiplex PCR. Altogether roughly 66,000 clones are present, 82% being singletons, with the ten largest covering under 6%. The TCR originated in an adult in good health. The sequences come from peripheral blood, collected on day 0 of AZD1222 vaccination. The chain uses TRBV10-1 and TRBJ1-1; no firm D call. Written as DNA, the CDR3 is TGCGCCAGCAGTGCTGCGGGGAGGGACACTGAAGCTTTCTTT. Protein product: CASSAAGRDTEAFF.